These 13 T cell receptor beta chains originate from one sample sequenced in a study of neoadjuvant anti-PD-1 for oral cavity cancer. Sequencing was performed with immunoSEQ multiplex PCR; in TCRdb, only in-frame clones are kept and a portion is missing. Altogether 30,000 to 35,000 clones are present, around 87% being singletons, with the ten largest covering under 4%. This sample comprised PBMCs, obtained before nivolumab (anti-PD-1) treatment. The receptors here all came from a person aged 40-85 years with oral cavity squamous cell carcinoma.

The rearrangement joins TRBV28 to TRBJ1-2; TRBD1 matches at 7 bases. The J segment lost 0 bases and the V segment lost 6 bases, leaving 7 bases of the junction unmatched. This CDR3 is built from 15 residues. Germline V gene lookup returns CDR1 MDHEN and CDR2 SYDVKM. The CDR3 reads CASSKTRGTNYGYTF. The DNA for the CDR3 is TGTGCCAGCAGCAAGACCAGGGGGACTAACTATGGCTACACCTTC.

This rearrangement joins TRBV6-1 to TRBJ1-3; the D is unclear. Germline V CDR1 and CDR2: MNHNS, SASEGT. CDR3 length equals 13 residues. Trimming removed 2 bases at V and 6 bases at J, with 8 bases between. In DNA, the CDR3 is TGTGCCAGCAGTGAACTCGGGGAAAACACCATATATTTT. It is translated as CASSELGENTIYF.

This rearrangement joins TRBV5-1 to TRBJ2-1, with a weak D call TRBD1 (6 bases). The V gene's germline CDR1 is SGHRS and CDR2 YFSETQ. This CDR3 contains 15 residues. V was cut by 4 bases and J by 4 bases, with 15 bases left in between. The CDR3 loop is CASSLPGAGYNEQFF. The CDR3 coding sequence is TGCGCCAGCAGCCTCCCAGGGGCGGGTTACAATGAGCAGTTCTTC.

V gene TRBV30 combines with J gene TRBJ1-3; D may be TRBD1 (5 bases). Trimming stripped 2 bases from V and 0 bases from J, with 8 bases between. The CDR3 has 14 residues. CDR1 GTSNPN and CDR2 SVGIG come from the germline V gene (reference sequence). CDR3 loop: CAWSFGGSGNTIYF. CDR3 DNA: TGTGCCTGGAGTTTTGGGGGCTCTGGAAACACCATATATTTT.

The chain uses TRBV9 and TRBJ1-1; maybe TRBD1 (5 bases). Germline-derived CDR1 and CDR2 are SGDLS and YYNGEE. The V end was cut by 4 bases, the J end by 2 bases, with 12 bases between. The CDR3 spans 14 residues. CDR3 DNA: TGTGCCAGCAGCCCCGGGACGGCAAACACTGAAGCTTTCTTT. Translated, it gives CASSPGTANTEAFF.

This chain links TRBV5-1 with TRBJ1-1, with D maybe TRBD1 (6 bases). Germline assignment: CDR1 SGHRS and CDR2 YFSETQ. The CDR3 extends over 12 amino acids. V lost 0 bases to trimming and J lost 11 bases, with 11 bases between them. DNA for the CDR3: TGCGCCAGCAGCTTGGACAGGGTATCCGCTTTCTTT. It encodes CASSLDRVSAFF.

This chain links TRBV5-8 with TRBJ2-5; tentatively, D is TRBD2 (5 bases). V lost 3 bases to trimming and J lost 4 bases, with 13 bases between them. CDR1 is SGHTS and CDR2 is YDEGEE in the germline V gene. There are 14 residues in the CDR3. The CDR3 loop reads CASSSTRGPETQYF. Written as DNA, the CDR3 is TGTGCCAGCAGCTCGACTCGAGGGCCAGAGACCCAGTACTTC.

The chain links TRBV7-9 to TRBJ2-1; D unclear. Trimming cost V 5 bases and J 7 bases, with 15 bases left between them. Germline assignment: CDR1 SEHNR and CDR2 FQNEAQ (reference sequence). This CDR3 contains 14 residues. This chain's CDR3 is CASSVASAVNEQFF. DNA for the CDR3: TGTGCCAGCAGCGTCGCCTCGGCGGTTAATGAGCAGTTCTTC.

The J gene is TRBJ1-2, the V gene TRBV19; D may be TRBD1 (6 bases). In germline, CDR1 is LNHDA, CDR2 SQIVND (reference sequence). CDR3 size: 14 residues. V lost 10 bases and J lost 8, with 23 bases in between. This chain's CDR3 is CATEVTGRDTGYTF. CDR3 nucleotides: TGTGCCACCGAAGTAACTGGTCGGGACACAGGCTACACCTTC.

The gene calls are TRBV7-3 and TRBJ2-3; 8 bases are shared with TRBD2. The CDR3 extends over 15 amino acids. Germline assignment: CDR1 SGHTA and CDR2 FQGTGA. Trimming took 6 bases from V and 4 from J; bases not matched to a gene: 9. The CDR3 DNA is TGTGCCAGCAGTGAGTTAGCGGGGACCCCAGATACGCAGTATTTT. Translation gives CASSELAGTPDTQYF.

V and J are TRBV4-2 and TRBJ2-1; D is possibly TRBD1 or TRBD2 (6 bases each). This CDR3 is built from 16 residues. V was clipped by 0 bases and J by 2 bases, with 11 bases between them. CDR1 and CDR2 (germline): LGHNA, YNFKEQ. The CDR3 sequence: CASSQEEGEAYNEQFF. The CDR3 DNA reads TGTGCCAGCAGCCAAGAAGAGGGGGAGGCCTACAATGAGCAGTTCTTC.

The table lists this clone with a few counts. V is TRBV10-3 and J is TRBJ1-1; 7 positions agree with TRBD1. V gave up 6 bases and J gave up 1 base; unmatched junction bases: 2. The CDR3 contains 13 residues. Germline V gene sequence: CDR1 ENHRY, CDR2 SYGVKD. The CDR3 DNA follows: TGTGCCATCAGCGGACAGGAGAACACTGAAGCTTTCTTT. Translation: CAISGQENTEAFF.

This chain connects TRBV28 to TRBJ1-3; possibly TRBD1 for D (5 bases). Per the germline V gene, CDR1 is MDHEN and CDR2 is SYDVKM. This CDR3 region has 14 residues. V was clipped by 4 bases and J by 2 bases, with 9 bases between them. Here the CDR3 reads CASSSSGAGNTIYF. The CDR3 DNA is TGTGCCAGCAGTTCCTCGGGGGCTGGAAACACCATATATTTT.